This T cell receptor beta chain was sequenced during a study of T cell changes during pregnancy in multiple sclerosis. Profiled with immunoSEQ multiplex PCR; TCRdb holds only in-frame clones, not every one. The sample carries about 48,000 clones, approximately 95% recorded once. In its sample, this clone was seen once. With 2 bases removed from V and 3 bases from J, the gap between germline ends came to 14 bases. Germline V gene lookup returns CDR1 MGHRA and CDR2 YSYEKL. The CDR3 covers 15 residues. The gene calls are TRBV4-1 and TRBJ2-7, with D possibly being TRBD1 (6 bases). The clonotype originates from a female donor with multiple sclerosis, enrolled in a pregnancy study. The sequencing used CD4+ T cells from peripheral blood mononuclear cells, collected in the first trimester of pregnancy. The CDR3 loop reads CASSQSLSRGYEQYF. In DNA, the CDR3 is TGCGCCAGCAGCCAAAGTCTTTCCAGGGGCTACGAGCAGTACTTC.